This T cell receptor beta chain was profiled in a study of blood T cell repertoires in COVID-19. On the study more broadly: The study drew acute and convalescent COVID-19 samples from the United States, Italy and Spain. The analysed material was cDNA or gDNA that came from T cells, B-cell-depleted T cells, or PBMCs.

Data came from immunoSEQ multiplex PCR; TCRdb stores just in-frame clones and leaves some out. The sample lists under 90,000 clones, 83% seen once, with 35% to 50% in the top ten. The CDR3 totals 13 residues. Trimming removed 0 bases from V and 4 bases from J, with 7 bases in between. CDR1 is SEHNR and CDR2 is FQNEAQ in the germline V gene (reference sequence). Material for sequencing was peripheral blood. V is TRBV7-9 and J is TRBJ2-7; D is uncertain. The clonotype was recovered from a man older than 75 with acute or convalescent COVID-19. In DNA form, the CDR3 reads TGTGCCAGCAGCTTAGCTGTCAGATACGAGCAGTACTTC. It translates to CASSLAVRYEQYF. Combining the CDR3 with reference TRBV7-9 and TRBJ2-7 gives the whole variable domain DTGVSQNPRHKITKRGQNVTFRCDPISEHNRLYWYRQTLGQGPEFLTYFQNEAQLEKSRLLSDRFSAERPKGSFSTLEIQRTEQGDSAMYLCASSLAVRYEQYFGPGTRLTVT.